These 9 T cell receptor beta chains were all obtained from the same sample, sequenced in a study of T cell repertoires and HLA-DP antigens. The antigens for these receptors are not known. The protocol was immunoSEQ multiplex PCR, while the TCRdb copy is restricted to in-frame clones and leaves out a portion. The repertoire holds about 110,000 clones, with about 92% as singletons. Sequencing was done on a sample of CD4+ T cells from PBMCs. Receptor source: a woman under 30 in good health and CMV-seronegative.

The CDR3 nucleotides are TGCAGCGTCCCCTCCGGACCCTCCACAGATACGCAGTATTTT. As protein: CSVPSGPSTDTQYF. V and J are TRBV29-1 and TRBJ2-3; D uncertain. CDR3 length: 14 amino acids. Trimming left V 6 bases short and J 2 bases short, with 15 bases between. The V gene's germline CDR1 is SQVTM and CDR2 ANQGSEA.

The CDR3: CASSQLTIPDTQYF. CDR3 sequence (DNA): TGTGCCAGCAGCCAATTAACTATACCGGATACGCAGTATTTT. V is TRBV14 and J is TRBJ2-3; D call uncertain. Trimming took 2 bases from V and 6 from J, leaving 12 bases between them. The CDR3 totals 14 residues. Germline V lookup: CDR1 SGHDN, CDR2 FVKESK.

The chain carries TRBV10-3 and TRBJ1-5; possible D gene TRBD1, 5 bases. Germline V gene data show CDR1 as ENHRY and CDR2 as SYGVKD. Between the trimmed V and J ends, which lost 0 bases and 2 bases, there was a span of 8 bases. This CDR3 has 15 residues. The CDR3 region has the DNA TGTGCCATCAGTGAGTCGGGGCAGGGCAATCAGCCCCAGCATTTT. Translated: CAISESGQGNQPQHF.

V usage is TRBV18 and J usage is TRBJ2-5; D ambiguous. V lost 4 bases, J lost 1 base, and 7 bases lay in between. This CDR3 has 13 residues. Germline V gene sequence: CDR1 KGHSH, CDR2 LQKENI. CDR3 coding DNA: TGTGCCAGCTCACAAGCAGGCCAAGAGACCCAGTACTTC. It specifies CASSQAGQETQYF.

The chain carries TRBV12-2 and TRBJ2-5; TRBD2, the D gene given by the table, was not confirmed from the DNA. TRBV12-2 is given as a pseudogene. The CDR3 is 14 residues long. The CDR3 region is CASRLEPSIETQYF. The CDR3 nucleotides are TGTGCAAGTCGCTTAGAGCCATCTATAGAGACCCAGTACTTC.

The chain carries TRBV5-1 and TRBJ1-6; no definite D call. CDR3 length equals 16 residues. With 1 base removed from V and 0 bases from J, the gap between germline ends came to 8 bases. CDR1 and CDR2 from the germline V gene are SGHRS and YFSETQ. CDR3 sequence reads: CASSLKASSYNSPLHF. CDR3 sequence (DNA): TGCGCCAGCAGCTTGAAAGCCAGCTCCTATAATTCACCCCTCCACTTT. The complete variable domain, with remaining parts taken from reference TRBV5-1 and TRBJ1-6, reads KAGVTQTPRYLIKTRGQQVTLSCSPISGHRSVSWYQQTPGQGLQFLFEYFSETQRNKGNFPGRFSGRQFSNSRSEMNVSTLELGDSALYLCASSLKASSYNSPLHFGNGTRLTVT.

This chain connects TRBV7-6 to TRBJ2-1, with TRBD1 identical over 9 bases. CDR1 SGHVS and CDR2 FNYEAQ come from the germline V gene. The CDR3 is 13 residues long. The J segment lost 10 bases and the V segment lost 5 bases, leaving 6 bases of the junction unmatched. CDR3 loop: CASSTSDRGEQFF. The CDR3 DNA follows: TGTGCCAGCAGCACCTCGGACAGGGGAGAGCAGTTCTTC. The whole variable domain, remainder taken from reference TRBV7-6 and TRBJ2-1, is GAGVSQSPRYKVTKRGQDVALRCDPISGHVSLYWYRQALGQGPEFLTYFNYEAQQDKSGLPNDRFSAERPEGSISTLTIQRTEQRDSAMYRCASSTSDRGEQFFGPGTRLTVL.

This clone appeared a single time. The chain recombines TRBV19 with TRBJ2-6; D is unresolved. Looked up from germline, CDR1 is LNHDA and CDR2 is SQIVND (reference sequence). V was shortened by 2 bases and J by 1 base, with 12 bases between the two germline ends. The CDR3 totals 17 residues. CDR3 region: CASSIHNSVSGANVLTF. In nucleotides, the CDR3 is TGTGCCAGTAGTATACATAACTCGGTGTCTGGGGCCAACGTCCTGACTTTC.

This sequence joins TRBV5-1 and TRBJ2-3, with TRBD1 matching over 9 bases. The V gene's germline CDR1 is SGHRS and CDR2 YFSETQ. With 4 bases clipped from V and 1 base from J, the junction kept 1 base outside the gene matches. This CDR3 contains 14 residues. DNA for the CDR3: TGCGCCAGCAGCAGGGACAGGGGCACAGATACGCAGTATTTT. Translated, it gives CASSRDRGTDTQYF.